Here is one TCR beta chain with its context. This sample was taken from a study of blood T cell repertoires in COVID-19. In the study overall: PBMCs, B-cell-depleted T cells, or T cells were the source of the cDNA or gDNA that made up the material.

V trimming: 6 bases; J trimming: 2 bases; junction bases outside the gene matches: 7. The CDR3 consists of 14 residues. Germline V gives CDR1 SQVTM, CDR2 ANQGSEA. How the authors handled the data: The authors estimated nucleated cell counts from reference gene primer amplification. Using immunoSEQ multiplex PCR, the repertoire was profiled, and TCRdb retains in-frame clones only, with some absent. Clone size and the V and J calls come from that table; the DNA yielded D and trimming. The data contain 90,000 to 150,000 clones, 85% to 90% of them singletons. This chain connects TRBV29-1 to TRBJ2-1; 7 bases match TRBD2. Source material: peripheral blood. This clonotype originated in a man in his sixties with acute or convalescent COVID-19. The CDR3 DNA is TGCAGCGTCCCCGGGACTATTGCCTACAATGAGCAGTTCTTC. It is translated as CSVPGTIAYNEQFF.